This paragraph covers one TCR beta chain sequence. These data are taken from a study of identical twins. TCRdb fed the 5' RACE reads into MiXCR, producing one record per CDR3 protein. Here the sample spans some 570,000 distinct CDR3 sequences, about a fifth being singletons. V dropped 4 bases and J dropped 4; count of bases not matched to a gene: 6. Germline V gives CDR1 SEHNR, CDR2 FQNEAQ (reference sequence). The CDR3 spans 16 residues. These data also formed part of another study, on yellow fever vaccine responses in identical twins.

Material for sequencing was CD4+ T cells sorted from blood. This clonotype was obtained from a woman aged 18-35 years in good health. This chain links TRBV7-9 with TRBJ2-1; 11 bases are shared with TRBD2. The DNA for the CDR3 is TGTGCCAGCAGCTACCTGACTAGCGGGATTTACAATGAGCAGTTCTTC. This translates into CASSYLTSGIYNEQFF. The full variable domain, its missing parts supplied by reference TRBV7-9 and TRBJ2-1, is DTGVSQNPRHKITKRGQNVTFRCDPISEHNRLYWYRQTLGQGPEFLTYFQNEAQLEKSRLLSDRFSAERPKGSFSTLEIQRTEQGDSAMYLCASSYLTSGIYNEQFFGPGTRLTVL.